This entry describes one TCR beta chain. Its antigen is not known. This entry comes from a study of cytomegalovirus exposure and HLA in healthy donors. Whole-study findings and limits: Associated with cytomegalovirus, according to the listing, were some 150 TCR beta chains.

Here immunoSEQ multiplex PCR was the method, and the copy in TCRdb shows in-frame clones only, minus some. The repertoire holds 95,000 to 150,000 clones, with approximately 94% as singletons. The sequencing sample was made of PBMCs. The receptor comes from a man aged 18 to 29 in good health and CMV-seronegative.

The CDR3 spells CASSDTGGDTEAFF. CDR3 DNA: TGTGCCAGCAGTGACACAGGGGGGGACACTGAAGCTTTCTTT. J is TRBJ1-1 and V is TRBV6-4; TRBD1 aligns across 8 bases. V was pared by 2 bases and J by 3 bases, with 2 bases of the junction left unmatched. Germline loops: CDR1 MRHNA, CDR2 SNTAGT. This CDR3 comprises 14 residues.